This TCR beta chain appears in the sequencing data of a study of OX40 agonist ivuxolimab in advanced cancers. In terms of the full investigation: Ivuxolimab was a fully human IgG2 agonistic monoclonal antibody targeting the costimulatory receptor OX40 (CD134). Intravenous ivuxolimab was administered to patients every 2 weeks at six dose levels: 0.01, 0.1, 0.3, 1.5, 3 and 10 mg/kg. Of the 52 patients in dose escalation, some 19 had hepatocellular carcinoma, some 15 had melanoma, 9 had renal cell carcinoma and 9 had head and neck cancer. In the dose-escalation cohort, 82.7% of patients were male, and the mean age was around 60 years, with a range of roughly 20 to 80. Patients were allowed to have had prior anti-PD-1, anti-PD-L1 or anti-CTLA-4 therapy, and 30% to 40% of the dose-escalation patients had been treated with checkpoint inhibitors. Three dose-escalation patients achieved partial responses, one with hepatocellular carcinoma and two with cutaneous melanoma. The purpose of peripheral TCRbeta sequencing was to test whether ivuxolimab changed TCR sequence diversity and led to clonal T-cell expansion. The paper covers the monotherapy dose-escalation part of the phase I ivuxolimab trial, which included N ≈ 57 patients.

The CDR3 runs 15 residues from the cysteine to the phenylalanine. The only DNA kept is the CDR3, 45 bases in frame from the first base. In the germline V gene (reference sequence), CDR1 corresponds to SGHNT and CDR2 to YYREEE. The trim is 4 bases for V and 0 bases for J, with a gap of 13 bases between the germline ends. As regards this clone: Its antigen target is currently unknown. No clone much larger than this one lies a single base away; base qualities are absent.

Patients with a history of autoimmune disease or receiving systemic immunosuppression were excluded from the trial. In every dose cohort, peripheral blood was drawn for TCR sequencing at baseline, cycle 4 day 1, and cycle 7 day 1. The samples were drawn from a first-in-human, open-label, multicenter phase I dose-escalation trial of ivuxolimab. Adults with locally advanced or metastatic head and neck squamous cell, hepatocellular, melanoma or renal cell carcinoma were enrolled in the trial. Before TCR sequencing, CD4+ and CD8+ T cells were separately sorted from peripheral blood. For sequencing of the TCRbeta CDR3 region, genomic DNA was extracted from the sorted cells. The immunoSEQ Assay was used to sequence the TCRbeta CDR3 regions. Not all clones reach the TCRdb copy of this immuneACCESS table, which keeps in-frame sequences only. Checked studies attribute under half of the gap to unresolved V genes and leave the rest unexplained. The sample records 50,000 to 65,000 clones, 86% of which are singletons. 1.1% of the sample is taken by the ten largest.

Findings and caveats that apply to the study as a whole: The antigen specificity of the peripheral T cells that underwent clonal expansion was not determined. Partial responders in the 0.1-3.0 mg/kg groups had among the lowest normalized peripheral clonal expansion, especially among CD8+ T cells. After ivuxolimab, more expanded clones were found on average in CD8+ T cells than in CD4+ T cells. Low levels of normalized T-cell clonal expansion were also seen in some patients who did not respond. At doses of 0.1 to 3.0 mg/kg, clonal expansion of both CD4+ and CD8+ blood T cells was observed from baseline to week 6.

This chain joins TRBV5-4 to TRBJ1-1; a confident D gene designation cannot be given. Material: CD4+ or CD8+ T cells sorted from blood, obtained in a trial of the OX40 agonist ivuxolimab. The origin of this receptor is an adult with an advanced solid tumor such as melanoma, head and neck, liver or kidney cancer. The CDR3 is CASSRNAWLNTEAFF. The DNA sequence reads TGTGCCAGCAGCCGAAACGCCTGGTTGAACACTGAAGCTTTCTTT. Reference TRBV5-4 and TRBJ1-1 proteins supply the regions before and after the CDR3; the full variable domain is: ETGVTQSPTHLIKTRGQQVTLRCSSQSGHNTVSWYQQALGQGPQFIFQYYREEENGRGNFPPRFSGLQFPNYSSELNVNALELDDSALYLCASSRNAWLNTEAFFGQGTRLTVV.